This is a list of T cell receptor beta chains from one sample in a study of T-cell reconstitution after alpha-beta-depleted transplantation in children. One entry per CDR3 protein results from TCRdb running MiXCR on the PCR reads. The data hold hundreds of thousands of distinct CDR3 sequences, with roughly 17% observed a single time. Source: PBMCs from the stem cell graft donor, taken from the stem cell graft. The receptors originated from a human donor who donated a stem cell graft to a child with acute myeloid leukemia. Each CDR3 is given with its conserved first and last residue.

V	J	CDR3
TRBV5-1	TRBJ1-1	CASGLQGSTEAFF
TRBV5-6	TRBJ2-7	CASSRPGQGSSYEQYF
TRBV19	TRBJ1-1	CASSIESEKAFF
TRBV7-9	TRBJ1-1	CASSLGGFNTEAFF
TRBV5-5	TRBJ2-1	CASSSTGYNEQFF
TRBV7-2	TRBJ2-5	CASSPRTSGGETQYF
TRBV6-1	TRBJ1-1	CASSPTLDRTAFF
TRBV29-1	TRBJ1-3	CSVVPGAAGNTIYF
TRBV29-1	TRBJ1-1	CSVDRADMNTEAFF
TRBV20-1	TRBJ1-5	CSARSGQGAAQPQHF
TRBV5-4	TRBJ1-2	CASARQGGINYGYTF
TRBV24-1	TRBJ2-7	CATSDGQGHEQYF
TRBV7-2	TRBJ1-1	CASSLRTGVARGEAFF
TRBV28	TRBJ1-2	CASSLRDRSNYGYTF
TRBV7-2	TRBJ1-2	CASSLVGQNYGYTF
TRBV6-5	TRBJ1-2	CASSSLDVNYGYTF
TRBV29-1	TRBJ2-7	CSFSSGTGKYEQYF
TRBV15	TRBJ2-3	CATSRENGPTDTQYF
TRBV7-9	TRBJ2-5	CASSPDYGETQYF
TRBV20-1	TRBJ1-3	CSAPGEGAPGSGNTIYF
TRBV7-3	TRBJ2-3	CASSYQGAEDTQYF
TRBV15	TRBJ1-6	CATSPGTVSYNSPLHF
TRBV13	TRBJ2-3	CASSHGLAGGLRPDTQYF
TRBV20-1	TRBJ2-1	CSARDRIAGDNEQFF
TRBV7-9	TRBJ1-4	CASSSGTGQGKLFF
TRBV18	TRBJ2-7	CASSGQGETYEQYF
TRBV5-1	TRBJ1-1	CASSLIEATNPNTEAFF
TRBV4-2	TRBJ2-3	CASSQDGHDSSRNTQYF
TRBV20-1	TRBJ1-1	CSARVYKQGASEAFF
TRBV5-1	TRBJ1-2	CASSLAETRGYTF
TRBV7-9	TRBJ1-2	CASSLQGAANGYTF
TRBV28	TRBJ2-5	CASSSSGWLAGGRETQYF
TRBV20-1	TRBJ1-2	CSARDPGTGYGYTF
TRBV6-5	TRBJ2-7	CASSYSRDKYYEQYF
TRBV5-1	TRBJ2-1	CASSFLGGARDYEQFF
TRBV4-2	TRBJ2-7	CASSHLGTEYYEQYF
TRBV2	TRBJ2-2	CASRKGRSNTGELFF
TRBV24-1	TRBJ1-1	CATSAGTVNTEAFF
TRBV12-3/TRBV12-4	TRBJ2-4	CATQRGSKNIQYF
TRBV10-3	TRBJ2-3	CAISEGQGSADTQYF
TRBV5-6	TRBJ2-1	CATRGWQSYNEQFF
TRBV29-1	TRBJ1-1	CSVDPVNTEAFF
TRBV5-1	TRBJ2-2	CASSLPQGHTGELFF
TRBV5-1	TRBJ2-1	CASSLGVISGGPSNEQFF
TRBV24-1	TRBJ1-1	CATRGQGDTEAFF
TRBV12-5	TRBJ1-1	CASGLVLGKTEAFF
TRBV20-1	TRBJ2-4	CSARPGLAGTKNIQYF
TRBV6-5	TRBJ1-1	CASSYGWRGGVTEAFF
TRBV20-1	TRBJ2-3	CSASREGTDTQYF
TRBV5-1	TRBJ1-1	CASSLDGPNTEAFF
TRBV7-2	TRBJ1-4	CASSSTGFFEKLFF
TRBV7-8	TRBJ2-1	CATAPGAWDNEQFF
TRBV4-3	TRBJ1-1	CASSQDIYGTAFF
TRBV6-1	TRBJ2-1	CATRPDRSTYNEQFF
TRBV10-3	TRBJ1-1	CAIGQGARNTEAFF
TRBV7-6	TRBJ2-1	CASSLRQGVWNEQFF
TRBV7-3	TRBJ2-1	CASSSGWVAGGNEQFF